This TCR beta chain was observed in a study of identical twins. This clonotype was counted between two and nine times. Its antigen is not known. Broader study findings: Cross-sectional statistical analysis, not tracking of the same donors, underpinned the conclusions.

The V gene end was trimmed by 6 bases and the J gene end by 7 bases; junction bases not matched to a gene: 5. CDR1 is KGHSH and CDR2 is LQKENI in the germline V gene. This CDR3 has 13 residues. Each CDR3 protein is one row after TCRdb ran MiXCR on the 5' RACE reads. The data show around 670,000 distinct CDR3 sequences, around 6% seen once. This clonotype was sampled from a man between 18 and 35 years old in good health. Input material: naive T cells sorted from blood. The chain links TRBV18 to TRBJ1-5; TRBD1 aligns across 8 bases. This CDR3 reads CASSGTGSQPQHF. Here the CDR3 DNA reads TGTGCCAGCTCGGGGACAGGTTCCCAGCCCCAGCATTTT.